These T cell receptor beta chains were read from a single sample in a study of beta chain features in type 1 diabetes. Sequencing was performed with immunoSEQ multiplex PCR; in TCRdb, only in-frame clones are kept and a portion is missing. The profile shows hundreds of thousands of clones, 15% to 18% of them singletons. Source material: naive CD4+ T cells from blood. These TCRs come from a young man in good health. Each CDR3 is given with its conserved first and last residue. The D gene is left open where the match is weak. Size is stated for part of the rows, as once, few or many counts, or as a class when the clone is expanded.

clone size,J gene,D gene,V gene,CDR3 DNA,CDR3 protein
few,TRBJ1-1,-,TRBV18,TGTGCCAGCTCACCGGGGGGTGAAGGAGCTTTCTTT,CASSPGGEGAFF
-,TRBJ1-5,-,TRBV7-9,TGTGCCAGCAGCTTAGCGGGGGCTAGCAATCAGCCCCAGCATTTT,CASSLAGASNQPQHF
few,TRBJ2-3,-,TRBV9,TGTGCCAGCAGCGTAATTCCCCCGGGACAAAGTCTCACAGATACGCAGTATTTT,CASSVIPPGQSLTDTQYF
few,TRBJ2-1,TRBD1,TRBV11-2,TGTGCCAGCAGCTTAGGAGGGACAGATAATGAGCAGTTCTTC,CASSLGGTDNEQFF
-,TRBJ1-5,-,TRBV29-1,TGCAGCGCCCTGTGGGGCCTCAATCAGCCCCAGCATTTT,CSALWGLNQPQHF
-,TRBJ2-3,-,TRBV27,TGTGCCAGCAGCCAGTCGTTGTCTCTCACAGATACGCAGTATTTT,CASSQSLSLTDTQYF
-,TRBJ1-5,-,TRBV7-9,TGTGCCAGCAGCCACGGGGGGCTTAGCAATCAGCCCCAGCATTTT,CASSHGGLSNQPQHF
few,TRBJ1-5,-,TRBV28,TGTGCCAGCAGTTTACGGACGCCACCCCAGCATTTT,CASSLRTPPQHF
-,TRBJ1-1,-,TRBV9,TGTGCCAGCAGCGTAGCCCCGGTAAACACTGAAGCTTTCTTT,CASSVAPVNTEAFF
few,TRBJ1-6,-,TRBV30,TGTGCCAGCCCGGGACCGTATAATTCACCCCTCCACTTT,CASPGPYNSPLHF
few,TRBJ1-1,-,TRBV2,TGTGCCAGCAGTGTGGGGGGCAGGAACACTGAAGCTTTCTTT,CASSVGGRNTEAFF
few,TRBJ1-2,-,TRBV5-6,TGTGCCAGCAGTGTACCACAGGCCGACTATGGCTACACCTTC,CASSVPQADYGYTF
few,TRBJ2-7,-,TRBV5-4,TGCGCCAGCAGCCAAGCAGATGGCGCCTACGAGCAGTACTTC,CASSQADGAYEQYF
few,TRBJ2-5,-,TRBV27,TGTGCCAGCAGTCACGGACAGCGGCCCGGGGTGACCCAGTACTTC,CASSHGQRPGVTQYF
-,TRBJ2-3,-,TRBV29-1,TGCAGCGTTGCGGGGACGGTGACTAGCACAGATACGCAGTATTTT,CSVAGTVTSTDTQYF
-,TRBJ2-3,-,TRBV9,TGTGCCAGCAGCGTAGGCCCGGGACTCCTGACAGATACGCAGTATTTT,CASSVGPGLLTDTQYF
few,TRBJ2-2,TRBD1,TRBV9,TGTGCCAGCAGCATTCAGACAGGGGGCGGCGGGGAGCTGTTTTTT,CASSIQTGGGGELFF
-,TRBJ2-1,TRBD2,TRBV5-4,TGTGCCAGCAGCTTGGTTCCGCTAGCGGTCTACAATGAGCAGTTCTTC,CASSLVPLAVYNEQFF
-,TRBJ2-7,-,TRBV5-4,TGTGCCAGCATCCCCCGGGGACTTGCCCAATCCTCCTACGAGCAGTACTTC,CASIPRGLAQSSYEQYF
-,TRBJ2-5,TRBD1,TRBV7-2,TGTGCCAGCAGCGAACAGGGGGCGAGGGAGACCCAGTACTTC,CASSEQGARETQYF
many,TRBJ2-4,-,TRBV28,TGTGCCAGCAGTTTGTCCAGTACTGACATTCAGTACTTC,CASSLSSTDIQYF
few,TRBJ2-1,TRBD2,TRBV28,TGTGCCAGCAGTTCAGGGACTAGCGGGAATGAGCAGTTCTTC,CASSSGTSGNEQFF
-,TRBJ2-1,-,TRBV19,TGTGCCAGTAGTACAACCGGGGTGGCAACAATTGAGCAGTTCTTC,CASSTTGVATIEQFF
-,TRBJ2-3,TRBD2,TRBV11-3,TGTGCCAGCAGCCGTAGGACTAGCGGGGCTTTCACAGATACGCAGTATTTT,CASSRRTSGAFTDTQYF
-,TRBJ2-5,-,TRBV11-2,TGTGCCAGCAGCTTAGGGCGGTCGGAGACCCAGTACTTC,CASSLGRSETQYF
-,TRBJ2-1,-,TRBV11-2,TGTGCCAGCAGCTTAGATCTCGGGGGAGAGCAGTTCTTC,CASSLDLGGEQFF
few,TRBJ2-7,-,TRBV5-1,TGCGCCAGCAGCTTGGACCCCTGGGAGCAGTACTTC,CASSLDPWEQYF
-,TRBJ1-1,-,TRBV9,TGTGCCAGCAGCGTAGATTATGGGAAGAGAGGACACACTGAAGCTTTCTTT,CASSVDYGKRGHTEAFF
-,TRBJ2-3,-,TRBV5-1,TGCGCCAGCAGCTTGGGAGGGGGACTGCCCACAGATACGCAGTATTTT,CASSLGGGLPTDTQYF
-,TRBJ2-1,-,TRBV5-1,TGCGCCAGCCGAGGGGAGGTAGATGAGCAGTTCTTC,CASRGEVDEQFF
few,TRBJ1-3,-,TRBV5-1,TGCGCCAGCAGCTTGTCAGTGGCAGACTCTGGAAACACCATATATTTT,CASSLSVADSGNTIYF
-,TRBJ2-7,TRBD1,TRBV28,TGTGCCAGCAGTGTTCCGACAGGGGTGCGCGAGCAGTACTTC,CASSVPTGVREQYF
-,TRBJ2-1,TRBD1,TRBV11-2,TGTGCCAGCAGCAAACAGGGGAAACGTGTTAACAATGAGCAGTTCTTC,CASSKQGKRVNNEQFF
few,TRBJ2-7,TRBD1,TRBV25-1,TGTGCCAGCAGTGAACCGGGACAGGGGCAGTACGAGCAGTACTTC,CASSEPGQGQYEQYF
few,TRBJ2-5,-,TRBV14,TGTGCCAGCAGCCAAAACGGACGGATCTGGACCCAGTACTTC,CASSQNGRIWTQYF
few,TRBJ2-2,TRBD1,TRBV29-1,TGCAGCGTTGAAACCGGGACAGGCTCTACCGGGGAGCTGTTTTTT,CSVETGTGSTGELFF
few,TRBJ2-7,-,TRBV7-9,TGTGCCAGCACGAATACAGGGCCCGAGCAGTACTTC,CASTNTGPEQYF
few,TRBJ2-3,-,TRBV4-3,TGCGCCAGCGGAGACTGGCATACGCAGTATTTT,CASGDWHTQYF
-,TRBJ2-7,-,TRBV28,TGTGCCAGCAGCTCGAGGCGGTTTACTAGCTACGAGCAGTACTTC,CASSSRRFTSYEQYF
-,TRBJ2-1,-,TRBV29-1,TGCAGCGTTAACTACAATGAGCAGTTCTTC,CSVNYNEQFF
-,TRBJ2-6,-,TRBV7-8,TGTGCCAGCAGCTTCCTCTCCGGGAAGACGCATCCTGGGGCCAACGTCCTGACTTTC,CASSFLSGKTHPGANVLTF
-,TRBJ2-2,-,TRBV5-6,TGTGCCAGCAGCTTGATCGGGAGTGACACCGGGGAGCTGTTTTTT,CASSLIGSDTGELFF
once,TRBJ1-2,TRBD1,TRBV7-9,TGTGCCAGCAGCTTAGCCGGACAGGGGATCGATGGCTACACCTTC,CASSLAGQGIDGYTF
few,TRBJ1-2,-,TRBV28,TGTGCCAGCAGTTTCGAAGGGTATGGCTACACCTTC,CASSFEGYGYTF